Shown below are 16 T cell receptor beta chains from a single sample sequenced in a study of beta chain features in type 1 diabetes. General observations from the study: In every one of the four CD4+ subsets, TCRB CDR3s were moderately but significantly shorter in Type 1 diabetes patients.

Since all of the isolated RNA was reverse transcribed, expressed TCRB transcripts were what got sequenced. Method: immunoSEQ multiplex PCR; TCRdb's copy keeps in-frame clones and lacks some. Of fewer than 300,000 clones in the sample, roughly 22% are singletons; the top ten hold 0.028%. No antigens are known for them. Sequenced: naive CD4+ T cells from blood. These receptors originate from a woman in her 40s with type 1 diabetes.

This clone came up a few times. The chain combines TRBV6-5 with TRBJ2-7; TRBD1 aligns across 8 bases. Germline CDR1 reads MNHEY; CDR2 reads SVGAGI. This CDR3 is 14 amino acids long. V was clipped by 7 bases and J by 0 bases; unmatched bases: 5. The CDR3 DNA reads TGTGCCAGCAAATACAGGGGGAGCTCCTACGAGCAGTACTTC. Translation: CASKYRGSSYEQYF.

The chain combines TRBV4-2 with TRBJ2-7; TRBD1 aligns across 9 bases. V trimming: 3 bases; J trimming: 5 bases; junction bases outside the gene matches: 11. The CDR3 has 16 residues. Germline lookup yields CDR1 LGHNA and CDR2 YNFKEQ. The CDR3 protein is CASSQSGGQGYDEQYF. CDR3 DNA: TGTGCCAGCAGCCAGTCCGGGGGACAGGGTTACGACGAGCAGTACTTC.

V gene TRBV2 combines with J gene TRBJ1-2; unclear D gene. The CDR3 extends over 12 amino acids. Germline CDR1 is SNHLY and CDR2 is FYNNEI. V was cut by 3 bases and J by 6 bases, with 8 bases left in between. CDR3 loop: CASSEESHGYTF. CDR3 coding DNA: TGTGCCAGCAGTGAGGAGAGCCATGGCTACACCTTC. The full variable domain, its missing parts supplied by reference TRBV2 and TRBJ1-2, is EPEVTQTPSHQVTQMGQEVILRCVPISNHLYFYWYRQILGQKVEFLVSFYNNEISEKSEIFDDQFSVERPDGSNFTLKIRSTKLEDSAMYFCASSEESHGYTFGSGTRLTVV.

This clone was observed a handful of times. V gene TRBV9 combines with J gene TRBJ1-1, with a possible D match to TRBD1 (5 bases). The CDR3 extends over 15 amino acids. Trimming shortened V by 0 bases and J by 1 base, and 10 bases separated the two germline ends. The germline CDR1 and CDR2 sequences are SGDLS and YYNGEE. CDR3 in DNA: TGTGCCAGCAGCGTAGTAGGGCAGGGGAACACTGAAGCTTTCTTT. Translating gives CASSVVGQGNTEAFF.

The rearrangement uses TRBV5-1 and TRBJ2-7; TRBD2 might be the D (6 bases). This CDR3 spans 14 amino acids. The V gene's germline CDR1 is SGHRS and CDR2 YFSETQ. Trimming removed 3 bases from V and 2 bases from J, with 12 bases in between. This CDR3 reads CASSSGDATYEQYF. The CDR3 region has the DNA TGCGCCAGCAGCTCGGGGGACGCTACCTACGAGCAGTACTTC.

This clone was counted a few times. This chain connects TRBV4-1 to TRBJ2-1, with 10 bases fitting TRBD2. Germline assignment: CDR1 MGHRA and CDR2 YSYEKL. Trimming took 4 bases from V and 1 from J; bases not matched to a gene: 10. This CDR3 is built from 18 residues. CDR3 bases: TGCGCCAGCAGCCGAAGCCCCCTAGCGGGGGAGTCCTACAATGAGCAGTTCTTC. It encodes CASSRSPLAGESYNEQFF.

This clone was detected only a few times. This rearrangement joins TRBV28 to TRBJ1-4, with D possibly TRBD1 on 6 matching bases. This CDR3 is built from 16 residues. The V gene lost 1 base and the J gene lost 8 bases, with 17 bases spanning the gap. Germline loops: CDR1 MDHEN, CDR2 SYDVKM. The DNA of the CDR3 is TGTGCCAGCAGTTTATCCCTTTTGGGACAAGGGGAAAAACTGTTTTTT. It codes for CASSLSLLGQGEKLFF.

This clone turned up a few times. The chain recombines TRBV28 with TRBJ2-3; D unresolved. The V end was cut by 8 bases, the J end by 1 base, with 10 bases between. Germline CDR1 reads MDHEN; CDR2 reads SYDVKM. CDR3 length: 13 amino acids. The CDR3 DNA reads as TGTGCCAGCGGAGACTCCCGCACAGATACGCAGTATTTT. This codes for CASGDSRTDTQYF.

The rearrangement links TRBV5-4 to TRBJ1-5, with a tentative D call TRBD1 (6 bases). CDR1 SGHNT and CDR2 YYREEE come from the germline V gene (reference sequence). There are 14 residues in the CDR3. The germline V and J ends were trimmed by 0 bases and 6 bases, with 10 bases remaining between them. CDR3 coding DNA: TGTGCCAGCAGCTTGGATGGGGGCCTTCAGCCCCAGCATTTT. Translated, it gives CASSLDGGLQPQHF.

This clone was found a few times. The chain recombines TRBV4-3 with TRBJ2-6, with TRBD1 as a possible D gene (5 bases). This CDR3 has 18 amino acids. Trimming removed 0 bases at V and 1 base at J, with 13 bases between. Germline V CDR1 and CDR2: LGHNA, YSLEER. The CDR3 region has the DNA TGCGCCAGCAGCCAAGAAGGGCAGGGTCGGTCTGGGGCCAACGTCCTGACTTTC. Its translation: CASSQEGQGRSGANVLTF.

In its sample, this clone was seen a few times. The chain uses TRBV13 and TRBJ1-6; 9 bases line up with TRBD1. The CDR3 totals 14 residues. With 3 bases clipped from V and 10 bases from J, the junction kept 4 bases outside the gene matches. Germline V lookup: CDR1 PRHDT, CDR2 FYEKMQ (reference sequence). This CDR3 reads CASSFDRGNSPLHF. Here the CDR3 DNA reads TGTGCCAGCAGCTTCGACAGGGGGAACTCACCCCTCCACTTT.

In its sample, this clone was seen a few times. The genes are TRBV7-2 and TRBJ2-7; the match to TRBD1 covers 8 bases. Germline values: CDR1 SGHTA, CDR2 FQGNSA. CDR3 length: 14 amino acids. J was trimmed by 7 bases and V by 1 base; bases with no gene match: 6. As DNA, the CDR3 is TGTGCCAGCAGCTTAGAGACAGGGGCCCCGGAGCAGTACTTC. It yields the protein CASSLETGAPEQYF.

CDR3 nucleotides: TGCAGCGTCCTACCGGGACTAGCGGGAGGCGGGGAGCTGTTTTTT. Translated: CSVLPGLAGGGELFF. The chain is built from TRBV29-1 and TRBJ2-2, with 15 bases lining up with TRBD2. Germline CDR1 and CDR2: SQVTM and ANQGSEA. The trim removed 6 bases at V and 7 bases at J, leaving 6 bases unmatched. This CDR3 has 15 amino acids.

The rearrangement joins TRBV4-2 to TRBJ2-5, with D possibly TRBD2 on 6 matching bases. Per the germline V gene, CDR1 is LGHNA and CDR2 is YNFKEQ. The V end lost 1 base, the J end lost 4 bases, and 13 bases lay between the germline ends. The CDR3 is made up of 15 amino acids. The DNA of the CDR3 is TGTGCCAGCAGCCAAGTGGATGGGGGAGGAGAGACCCAGTACTTC. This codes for CASSQVDGGGETQYF.

The CDR3: CASSSIPLAGLFF. In nucleotides, the CDR3 is TGTGCCAGCAGCTCAATACCACTAGCGGGCTTATTCTTC. The chain employs TRBV7-6 and TRBJ2-1; 9 bases are a match to TRBD2. Germline CDR1 is SGHVS and CDR2 is FNYEAQ. This CDR3 has 13 residues. Trimming removed 4 bases from V and 16 bases from J; junction bases left unmatched: 11.

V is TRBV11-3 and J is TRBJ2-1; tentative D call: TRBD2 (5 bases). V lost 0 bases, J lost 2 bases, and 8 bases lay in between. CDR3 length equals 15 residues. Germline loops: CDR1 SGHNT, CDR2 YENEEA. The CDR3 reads CASSLEVRAYNEQFF. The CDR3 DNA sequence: TGTGCCAGCAGCTTAGAGGTGAGGGCCTACAATGAGCAGTTCTTC.